Below, 3 T cell receptor beta chains from the same sample are listed, as sequenced in a study of blood T cell repertoires in COVID-19. The data were produced by immunoSEQ multiplex PCR, yet TCRdb's version contains in-frame clones alone and is incomplete. The sample lists 300,000 to 400,000 clones, about nine tenths seen once, with roughly 2.9% in the top ten. The sequenced material came from peripheral blood. Source of these receptors: a woman under 40 with COVID-19, enrolled during active disease.

CDR3 residues: CASSYRGQMNTEAFF. DNA of the CDR3: TGTGCCAGCAGTTACCGGGGACAGATGAACACTGAAGCTTTCTTT. The chain is built from TRBV6-5 and TRBJ1-1, with 7 bases identical to TRBD1. Germline CDR1 is MNHEY and CDR2 is SVGAGI. V dropped 2 bases and J dropped 0; count of bases not matched to a gene: 3. CDR3 size: 15 residues.

The V and J genes are TRBV25-1 and TRBJ1-6; TRBD1 matches 10 bases. With V trimmed by 8 bases and J by 0 bases, 4 bases remained unmatched. Germline V gene lookup returns CDR1 MGHDK and CDR2 SYGVNS. The CDR3 runs 16 residues. This CDR3 reads CASEGQGSSYNSPLHF. The CDR3 nucleotides are TGTGCCAGCGAGGGACAGGGGAGCTCCTATAATTCACCCCTCCACTTT. The complete variable domain, with remaining parts taken from reference TRBV25-1 and TRBJ1-6, reads EADIYQTPRYLVIGTGKKITLECSQTMGHDKMYWYQQDPGMELHLIHYSYGVNSTEKGDLSSESTVSRIRTEHFPLTLESARPSHTSQYLCASEGQGSSYNSPLHFGNGTRLTVT.

The chain combines TRBV2 with TRBJ1-1; perhaps TRBD1 as D (5 bases). Trimming left V 7 bases short and J 2 bases short, with 8 bases between. Germline CDR1 is SNHLY and CDR2 is FYNNEI. This CDR3 is built from 12 residues. Here the CDR3 DNA reads TGTGCCAGCATGACAGATAACACTGAAGCTTTCTTT. Its protein product is CASMTDNTEAFF.